This entry concerns a single TCR beta chain. Profiling relied on immunoSEQ multiplex PCR, and the TCRdb table lists in-frame clones only, not all of them. In the table there are about 240,000 clones, 86% of which are singletons. This record belongs to a study of blood T cell repertoires in COVID-19. Study summary: Specimens from acute and convalescent COVID-19 originated in the United States, Italy and Spain.

The CDR3 is made up of 16 amino acids. CDR1 is KGHSH and CDR2 is LQKENI in the germline V gene. V lost 8 bases and J lost 7; bases outside the gene matches: 8. The sequence was obtained from a man at least 80 years old with acute or convalescent COVID-19. The specimen was peripheral blood. This sequence joins TRBV18 and TRBJ2-1; 16 bases map to TRBD2. The CDR3 region is CASHGTSGRAVNEQFF. The DNA of the CDR3 is TGTGCCAGCCACGGGACTAGCGGGAGGGCCGTTAATGAGCAGTTCTTC.